The rows below give T cell receptor beta chains drawn from one sample of a study of Graves' ophthalmopathy and Graves' hyperthyroidism. TCRdb re-called the multiplex PCR reads with MiXCR, one entry per CDR3 protein. The repertoire holds around 470,000 distinct CDR3 sequences, with over 13% as singletons. The specimen sequenced was blood. The receptors derive from a woman aged 30 to 39 with Graves' ophthalmopathy. CDR3s include the opening cysteine and the closing phenylalanine or tryptophan. A D gene is named only where the DNA matches it firmly. Some rows have no size entry. The others give once, few or many, or a class for an expanded clone.

cdr3_aa	cdr3_nt	d_call	v_call	clone_size	j_call
CASTTSGSSYEQYF	TGTGCCAGCACCACTAGCGGATCCTCCTACGAGCAGTACTTC	TRBD2	TRBV7-2	many	TRBJ2-7
CASSYTTGPGQPQHF	TGTGCCAGCAGTTACACGACAGGCCCAGGGCAGCCCCAGCATTTT	.	TRBV6-5	many	TRBJ1-5
CAWSVQSFYEQYF	TGTGCCTGGAGTGTACAAAGTTTCTACGAGCAGTACTTC	.	TRBV30	few	TRBJ2-7
CSVELGIRGGADTGELFF	TGCAGCGTTGAGCTAGGGATTCGGGGAGGGGCTGACACCGGGGAGCTGTTTTTT	TRBD2	TRBV29-1	many	TRBJ2-2
CASRSRGSNQPQHF	TGTGCCAGCCGCTCCCGGGGTTCAAATCAGCCCCAGCATTTT	.	TRBV27	many	TRBJ1-5
CASSIRDGDTGELFF	TGTGCCAGTAGTATCCGGGACGGAGACACCGGGGAGCTGTTTTTT	.	TRBV19	.	TRBJ2-2
CASSQFGANTGELFF	TGTGCCAGCAGCCAATTCGGAGCGAACACCGGGGAGCTGTTTTTT	.	TRBV3-1	.	TRBJ2-2
CASSYGGSSSPLHF	TGTGCCAGCAGTTACGGGGGATCGTCGTCACCCCTCCACTTT	.	TRBV6-5	many	TRBJ1-6
CSARDPGKRGGTEAFF	TGCAGTGCTAGAGATCCGGGGAAGAGGGGGGGAACTGAAGCTTTCTTT	.	TRBV20-1	.	TRBJ1-1
CVTQRSGTEAFF	TGTGTCACACAAAGGAGCGGCACTGAAGCTTTCTTT	.	TRBV6-2/TRBV6-3	many	TRBJ1-1
CASSVALMITEAFF	TGTGCCAGCAGTGTTGCTCTCATGATCACTGAAGCTTTCTTT	.	TRBV12-3/TRBV12-4	.	TRBJ1-1
CASSLWGGTEVFF	TGTGCCAGCAGCTTATGGGGGGGCACTGAAGTTTTCTTT	.	TRBV7-3	.	TRBJ1-1
CASSLLGQGDVTQYF	TGTGCCAGCAGCCTTTTGGGACAGGGGGATGTGACCCAGTACTTC	TRBD1	TRBV7-2	many	TRBJ2-5
CSATRNYEQYF	TGCAGCGCAACACGTAACTACGAGCAGTACTTC	.	TRBV29-1	.	TRBJ2-7
CASSLGGRSTYEQYF	TGCGCCAGCAGCTTGGGAGGCAGGTCCACCTACGAGCAGTACTTC	.	TRBV5-1	many	TRBJ2-7
CASSFDRVGNSPLHF	TGTGCCAGCAGCTTTGACAGGGTTGGGAATTCACCCCTCCACTTT	TRBD1	TRBV7-2	many	TRBJ1-6
CASRRDPITYEQYF	TGTGCCAGCAGGCGGGACCCTATAACTTACGAGCAGTACTTC	.	TRBV6-1	.	TRBJ2-7
CASSTADSNQPQHF	TGCGCCAGCAGTACGGCAGATAGCAATCAGCCCCAGCATTTT	.	TRBV10-2	many	TRBJ1-5
CASSPPVTEAFF	TGTGCCAGCTCACCACCGGTCACTGAAGCTTTCTTT	.	TRBV18	many	TRBJ1-1
CASSILTGDANTGELFF	TGTGCCAGCAGTATATTAACAGGGGATGCGAACACCGGGGAGCTGTTTTTT	TRBD1	TRBV6-4	many	TRBJ2-2
CASSKEALPTETQYF	TGTGCCAGCAGCAAGGAGGCCCTGCCCACGGAGACCCAGTACTTC	.	TRBV6-1	many	TRBJ2-5
CASSEPTSGRRAQNIQYF	TGTGCCAGCAGCGAACCCACCAGCGGGAGGCGAGCCCAAAACATTCAGTACTTC	TRBD2	TRBV11-1	many	TRBJ2-4
CASIPPPAGEGGYTF	TGTGCCAGCATCCCTCCCCCGGCGGGAGAAGGAGGCTACACCTTC	.	TRBV7-9	many	TRBJ1-2
CASSLSSQGVNTGELFF	TGCGCCAGCAGCTTGAGTTCACAGGGGGTTAACACCGGGGAGCTGTTTTTT	TRBD1	TRBV5-1	.	TRBJ2-2
CASSIRDSITGELFF	TGTGCCAGCAGTATCCGGGACTCGATCACCGGGGAGCTGTTTTTT	.	TRBV6-2/TRBV6-3	many	TRBJ2-2
CASRVLEGRPEAFF	TGTGCCAGCCGCGTCCTAGAGGGGAGGCCTGAAGCTTTCTTT	.	TRBV28	.	TRBJ1-1
CASLSTTEAFF	TGTGCCAGCCTTAGTACCACTGAAGCTTTCTTT	.	TRBV28	many	TRBJ1-1
CASSLVGFDGYTF	TGCGCCAGCAGCTTGGTAGGGTTTGATGGCTACACCTTC	.	TRBV5-1	.	TRBJ1-2
CASSESYRDRDSAPSYEQYF	TGTGCCAGCAGTGAATCTTACCGGGACAGGGATTCCGCCCCTTCATACGAGCAGTACTTC	TRBD1	TRBV25-1	many	TRBJ2-7
CASSSKGTAYF	TGTGCCAGCAGTTCCAAGGGGACAGCGTACTTC	TRBD1	TRBV6-1	.	TRBJ2-5
CASRYNNSPLHF	TGTGCCAGCAGGTACAATAATTCACCCCTCCACTTT	.	TRBV28	.	TRBJ1-6
CASSFTTGLQETQYF	TGTGCCAGCAGCTTTACAACGGGACTACAAGAGACCCAGTACTTC	TRBD2	TRBV11-1	.	TRBJ2-5
CASSSAGLYQETQYF	TGTGCCAGCAGCTCGGCGGGGCTGTACCAAGAGACCCAGTACTTC	.	TRBV9	many	TRBJ2-5
CATSSPDPSVAKNIQYF	TGTGCCACCAGCAGCCCAGACCCGTCGGTCGCCAAAAACATTCAGTACTTC	.	TRBV15	many	TRBJ2-4
CASSKTRQGAQAETQYF	TGTGCCAGCAGTAAAACCCGCCAGGGGGCCCAAGCAGAGACCCAGTACTTC	TRBD1	TRBV28	few	TRBJ2-5
CASSLAFISGTYTF	TGCGCCAGCAGCTTGGCCTTTATCTCCGGGACCTACACCTTC	.	TRBV5-1	once	TRBJ1-2
CASGGTSSAQETQYF	TGTGCCAGCGGGGGGACTAGCAGCGCTCAAGAGACCCAGTACTTC	TRBD2	TRBV2	many	TRBJ2-5
CASSFLGQGPHGYTF	TGTGCCAGCAGTTTTCTGGGACAGGGGCCTCACGGCTACACCTTC	TRBD1	TRBV27	many	TRBJ1-2
CASTQQGISNQPQHF	TGTGCCAGTACCCAACAGGGTATAAGCAATCAGCCCCAGCATTTT	.	TRBV19	many	TRBJ1-5
CSAPGPFGAFF	TGCAGTGCTCCCGGACCTTTTGGAGCTTTCTTT	.	TRBV20-1	many	TRBJ1-1
CASRVSGGASYEQYF	TGTGCCAGCAGGGTTTCAGGGGGCGCTTCCTACGAGCAGTACTTC	TRBD1	TRBV6-1	many	TRBJ2-7
CAWTHFGPVETQYF	TGTGCCTGGACCCACTTTGGACCGGTGGAGACCCAGTACTTC	.	TRBV30	.	TRBJ2-5
CSARARRGRGHYGYTF	TGCAGTGCTAGAGCCCGGAGGGGCAGGGGGCACTATGGCTACACCTTC	TRBD1	TRBV20-1	.	TRBJ1-2
CASSLWGTGGQNQPQHF	TGTGCCAGCAGCTTATGGGGCACAGGGGGACAAAATCAGCCCCAGCATTTT	TRBD1	TRBV7-2	many	TRBJ1-5
CSASGGRTSTDTQYF	TGCAGTGCTAGTGGGGGCCGAACTAGCACAGATACGCAGTATTTT	.	TRBV20-1	few	TRBJ2-3
CAVAVGTEAFF	TGTGCCGTCGCCGTTGGCACTGAAGCTTTCTTT	.	TRBV2	.	TRBJ1-1
CASSPPTGVPTEAFF	TGTGCCAGCAGTCCTCCGACAGGGGTACCCACTGAAGCTTTCTTT	TRBD1	TRBV28	many	TRBJ1-1
CASSFRSLNTEAFF	TGTGCCAGCAGTTTCAGGAGCTTGAACACTGAAGCTTTCTTT	.	TRBV12-3/TRBV12-4	many	TRBJ1-1
CATSVGLRDTGELFF	TGTGCCACCAGTGTGGGTTTGCGGGACACCGGGGAGCTGTTTTTT	.	TRBV24-1	many	TRBJ2-2
CASSESPFGVRNGYTF	TGTGCCAGCAGTGAGAGTCCTTTTGGTGTTAGGAATGGCTACACCTTC	.	TRBV25-1	many	TRBJ1-2
CASSESVQGPTKQYF	TGTGCCAGCAGTGAATCGGTTCAGGGTCCTACGAAGCAGTACTTC	.	TRBV2	many	TRBJ2-7
CAGSAGGPTDTQYF	TGTGCCGGCAGCGCGGGGGGGCCTACAGATACGCAGTATTTT	TRBD2	TRBV9	few	TRBJ2-3
CASSLAVSYFYEQYF	TGTGCCAGCAGTTTAGCCGTGAGTTACTTCTACGAGCAGTACTTC	.	TRBV27	many	TRBJ2-7
CASSFFRTGSRIGTYEQYF	TGTGCCAGCAGTTTTTTTCGGACAGGGAGTAGGATAGGGACCTACGAGCAGTACTTC	TRBD1	TRBV27	few	TRBJ2-7
CSVYFRRGGYGYTF	TGCAGCGTCTATTTCAGAAGGGGCGGGTATGGCTACACCTTC	.	TRBV29-1	few	TRBJ1-2
CASSLLAQGGTEAFF	TGTGCCAGCAGTTTATTGGCACAGGGAGGCACTGAAGCTTTCTTT	.	TRBV12-3/TRBV12-4	many	TRBJ1-1
CSVGDRGRNTEAFF	TGCAGCGTTGGGGACAGGGGTCGGAACACTGAAGCTTTCTTT	TRBD1	TRBV29-1	many	TRBJ1-1
CASSLLGLEGTQYF	TGTGCCAGCAGCTTGCTGGGACTAGAGGGGACCCAGTACTTC	TRBD2	TRBV11-2	many	TRBJ2-5
CANFDKKYGYTF	TGTGCCAACTTTGACAAGAAGTATGGCTACACCTTC	.	TRBV6-1	many	TRBJ1-2
CASSERGGTGANVLTF	TGTGCCAGCAGCGAAAGAGGGGGGACTGGGGCCAACGTCCTGACTTTC	.	TRBV6-1	many	TRBJ2-6